Each of the 25 T cell receptor beta chains below was sequenced from the same sample in a study of radiation and T cells in renal cell carcinoma. Some clones are missing from TCRdb's copy, which holds only in-frame ones; the method was immunoSEQ multiplex PCR. Among 90,000 to 100,000 clones listed, 80% to 90% were seen once. Regarding time point: blood 4 weeks post-SBRT, at nephrectomy. Treatment denoted: 15 Gy SBRT to primary tumor, nephrectomy 4 weeks later. The sample here was blood, taken from a patient whose treatment included radiotherapy and nephrectomy. The receptors were gathered from a man aged 55 to 69 with renal cell carcinoma.

The chain combines TRBV4-1 with TRBJ1-1; D may be TRBD1 (5 bases). The CDR3 extends over 15 amino acids. Germline V CDR1 and CDR2: MGHRA, YSYEKL. Trimming pared 3 bases from V and 1 base from J, leaving 12 bases between. DNA for the CDR3: TGCGCCAGCAGCCATCGGGACTCCAAGAACACTGAAGCTTTCTTT. It specifies CASSHRDSKNTEAFF.

J is TRBJ2-4 and V is TRBV9, with D unclear. The CDR3 extends over 14 amino acids. In germline, CDR1 is SGDLS, CDR2 YYNGEE. V lost 0 bases and J lost 3, with 7 bases in between. This CDR3 reads CASSVAASKNIQYF. DNA for the CDR3: TGTGCCAGCAGCGTAGCTGCGAGCAAAAACATTCAGTACTTC.

A single count supports this clone. The chain links TRBV6-5 to TRBJ2-3; D could derive from TRBD1 or TRBD2 (5 bases each). This CDR3 spans 15 amino acids. Germline-derived CDR1 and CDR2 are MNHEY and SVGAGI. The V end was cut by 2 bases, the J end by 0 bases, with 9 bases between. The CDR3 reads CASSYGTGSTDTQYF. Here the CDR3 DNA reads TGTGCCAGCAGTTACGGGACCGGAAGCACAGATACGCAGTATTTT.

The chain is built from TRBV7-9 and TRBJ2-7, with TRBD1 matching over 7 bases. The trim removed 4 bases at V and 6 bases at J, leaving 3 bases unmatched. CDR3 length: 12 residues. CDR1 is SEHNR, CDR2 FQNEAQ, per germline (reference sequence). In nucleotides, the CDR3 is TGTGCCAGCAGCTCCGACAGGGCCGAGCAGTACTTC. Translating it yields CASSSDRAEQYF.

V usage is TRBV7-3 and J usage is TRBJ2-3, with D tentatively TRBD1 or TRBD2 (5 bases each). Trimming shortened V by 5 bases and J by 0 bases, and 9 bases separated the two germline ends. The CDR3 is 14 amino acids. Germline V CDR1 and CDR2: SGHTA, FQGTGA. The CDR3 region is CASSLGRSTDTQYF. The CDR3 region has the DNA TGTGCCAGCAGCCTGGGACGGAGCACAGATACGCAGTATTTT. The whole variable domain, filled in from reference TRBV7-3 and TRBJ2-3, reads GAGVSQTPSNKVTEKGKYVELRCDPISGHTALYWYRQSLGQGPEFLIYFQGTGAADDSGLPNDRFFAVRPEGSVSTLKIQRTERGDSAVYLCASSLGRSTDTQYFGPGTRLTVL.

This chain links TRBV5-6 with TRBJ2-3; D not certain. The germline V gene has CDR1 SGHDT and CDR2 YYEEEE. The ends were cut back, 4 bases at V and 2 bases at J, with 8 bases in the middle. The CDR3 has 13 residues. The CDR3 loop is CASSQEFTDTQYF. The CDR3 nucleotides read TGTGCCAGCAGCCAAGAGTTCACAGATACGCAGTATTTT.

This clone was counted between two and nine times. The V call is TRBV12-5, the J call TRBJ2-5; 13 bases agree with TRBD2. Unmatched junction bases numbered 18, after V lost 0 bases and J lost 2 bases. The CDR3 runs to 22 residues. Germline lookup yields CDR1 LGHNT and CDR2 FRNRAP. The CDR3 spells CASGLVLGAQLAGGPRQETQYF. The CDR3 DNA reads as TGTGCTAGTGGTTTGGTACTGGGGGCACAACTAGCGGGAGGGCCCCGACAAGAGACCCAGTACTTC.

V gene TRBV7-2 combines with J gene TRBJ2-1; D remains unclear. This CDR3 contains 16 residues. Germline V CDR1 and CDR2: SGHTA, FQGNSA. V was clipped by 1 base and J by 3 bases, with 13 bases between them. The CDR3 is CASSLVPGLVYNEQFF. CDR3 nucleotides: TGTGCCAGCAGCTTAGTTCCTGGGCTTGTCTACAATGAGCAGTTCTTC.

The chain links TRBV5-1 to TRBJ2-2; D gene ambiguous. The CDR3 has 13 amino acids. Germline V lookup: CDR1 SGHRS, CDR2 YFSETQ. V was clipped by 0 bases and J by 5 bases, with 5 bases between them. The CDR3 region has the DNA TGCGCCAGCAGCTTGGACGTTACCGGGGAGCTGTTTTTT. Its protein product is CASSLDVTGELFF.

The chain couples TRBV15 to TRBJ1-1; 7 bases match TRBD1. V dropped 3 bases and J dropped 0; count of bases not matched to a gene: 10. CDR3 length: 17 amino acids. CDR1 is LNHNV, CDR2 YYDKDF, per germline (reference sequence). The CDR3 here is CATSRSEGQRLNTEAFF. CDR3 sequence (DNA): TGTGCCACCAGCAGGTCAGAGGGACAGCGATTGAACACTGAAGCTTTCTTT.

The J gene is TRBJ2-7, the V gene TRBV7-9; the D call may be TRBD1 or TRBD2 (6 bases each). The CDR3 has 15 residues. V lost 3 bases and J 3 bases, leaving 15 bases between the germline ends. Germline V gene sequence: CDR1 SEHNR, CDR2 FQNEAQ (reference sequence). In nucleotides, the CDR3 is TGTGCCAGCAGCTTGGCAGGGGTAGCGGACTACGAGCAGTACTTC. This sequence encodes CASSLAGVADYEQYF. Variable domain in full (rest from reference TRBV7-9 and TRBJ2-7): DTGVSQNPRHKITKRGQNVTFRCDPISEHNRLYWYRQTLGQGPEFLTYFQNEAQLEKSRLLSDRFSAERPKGSFSTLEIQRTEQGDSAMYLCASSLAGVADYEQYFGPGTRLTVT.

The chain carries TRBV25-1 and TRBJ2-5, with TRBD1 matching over 8 bases. V lost 3 bases to trimming and J lost 0 bases; unmatched junction nucleotides: 6. This CDR3 region has 16 residues. Germline V lookup: CDR1 MGHDK, CDR2 SYGVNS. The CDR3: CASSETQGQDQETQYF. The CDR3 DNA is TGTGCCAGCAGTGAGACTCAGGGACAGGACCAAGAGACCCAGTACTTC.

The chain is built from TRBV27 and TRBJ1-5; D may be TRBD1 (6 bases). The CDR3 is 14 amino acids. V was trimmed by 7 bases and J by 4 bases, leaving 14 bases between them. In germline, CDR1 is MNHEY, CDR2 SMNVEV (reference sequence). In DNA, the CDR3 is TGTGCCAGCACCTGCCGGGACACAAATCAGCCCCAGCATTTT. It codes for CASTCRDTNQPQHF.

V and J are TRBV13 and TRBJ2-2; TRBD2 matches at 8 bases. This CDR3 comprises 16 residues. Germline CDR1 reads PRHDT; CDR2 reads FYEKMQ (reference sequence). The V and J ends lost 1 base and 1 base, in that order; junction bases with no gene match: 2. CDR3 in amino acids: CASSLDLAGNTGELFF. The CDR3 DNA reads as TGTGCCAGCAGCTTAGATCTAGCGGGGAACACCGGGGAGCTGTTTTTT.

As DNA, the CDR3 is TGTGCCAGCTCACTAAGGGACCGCGTCGAGCAGTACTTC. Translated: CASSLRDRVEQYF. This chain connects TRBV18 to TRBJ2-7, with D perhaps matching TRBD1 or TRBD2 (5 bases each). Germline V CDR1 and CDR2: KGHSH, LQKENI. Trimming cost V 4 bases and J 6 bases, with 13 bases left between them. This CDR3 spans 13 amino acids.

This chain links TRBV7-9 with TRBJ2-7, with D unclear. The germline gives CDR1 SEHNR, CDR2 FQNEAQ (reference sequence). CDR3 length: 19 amino acids. The germline V and J ends were trimmed by 3 bases and 4 bases, with 28 bases remaining between them. The CDR3 spells CASSFTVIRTPGQPYEQYF. The CDR3 coding sequence is TGTGCCAGCAGCTTCACCGTTATCCGCACGCCTGGGCAGCCTTACGAGCAGTACTTC.

This chain uses TRBV18 with TRBJ2-1; TRBD2 agrees at 10 bases. J was trimmed by 12 bases and V by 5 bases; bases with no gene match: 10. Germline loops: CDR1 KGHSH, CDR2 LQKENI. The CDR3 runs to 14 residues. This CDR3 is CASSIGTSERWQFF. Here the CDR3 DNA reads TGTGCCAGCTCAATCGGGACTAGCGAACGGTGGCAGTTCTTC.

This clone was counted a few times. V and J are TRBV30 and TRBJ1-1; 7 bases are shared with TRBD1. The V segment lost 1 base and the J segment 0 bases; nucleotides outside the gene matches: 2. Germline loops: CDR1 GTSNPN, CDR2 SVGIG (reference sequence). The CDR3 covers 14 residues. CDR3 residues: CAWSADRMNTEAFF. The DNA for the CDR3 is TGTGCCTGGAGTGCGGACAGGATGAACACTGAAGCTTTCTTT.

The chain couples TRBV10-1 to TRBJ2-7; 7 bases line up with TRBD2. The CDR3 has 15 residues. V lost 3 bases, J lost 6 bases, and 11 bases stayed unmatched. Germline CDR1 is WNHNN and CDR2 is SYGVQD (reference sequence). CDR3: CASSETGLLEGEQYF. The CDR3 DNA sequence: TGCGCCAGCAGTGAAACGGGACTACTTGAGGGCGAGCAGTACTTC.

V is TRBV28 and J is TRBJ2-1; D unresolved. Per the germline V gene, CDR1 is MDHEN and CDR2 is SYDVKM. Trimming shortened V by 1 base and J by 6 bases, and 7 bases separated the two germline ends. The CDR3 runs to 13 residues. The CDR3 here is CASSLLDPNEQFF. In DNA, the CDR3 is TGTGCCAGCAGTTTATTGGATCCCAATGAGCAGTTCTTC. Together with reference TRBV28 and TRBJ2-1, the CDR3 gives the full variable domain: DVKVTQSSRYLVKRTGEKVFLECVQDMDHENMFWYRQDPGLGLRLIYFSYDVKMKEKGDIPEGYSVSREKKERFSLILESASTNQTSMYLCASSLLDPNEQFFGPGTRLTVL.

This clone showed up just a few times. V and J are TRBV5-1 and TRBJ2-2; TRBD2 aligns across 13 bases. V lost 4 bases to trimming and J lost 5 bases; unmatched junction nucleotides: 5. CDR3 length: 16 residues. Germline assignment: CDR1 SGHRS and CDR2 YFSETQ. In DNA, the CDR3 is TGCGCCAGCAGCGGGGGGACTAGCGGGATTACCGGGGAGCTGTTTTTT. This sequence encodes CASSGGTSGITGELFF. Full variable domain (rest looked up from reference TRBV5-1 and TRBJ2-2): KAGVTQTPRYLIKTRGQQVTLSCSPISGHRSVSWYQQTPGQGLQFLFEYFSETQRNKGNFPGRFSGRQFSNSRSEMNVSTLELGDSALYLCASSGGTSGITGELFFGEGSRLTVL.

V and J are TRBV14 and TRBJ1-2, with TRBD1 identical over 10 bases. V shed 3 bases, J shed 2 bases, and the junction held 3 bases outside the gene matches. The length of the CDR3 is 15 residues. Germline CDR1 and CDR2: SGHDN and FVKESK. The CDR3 coding sequence is TGTGCCAGCAGCCAGATGGACAGGGGGAACTATGGCTACACCTTC. Protein product: CASSQMDRGNYGYTF.

The chain uses TRBV6-5 and TRBJ2-5; tentative D call: TRBD1 (5 bases). In germline, CDR1 is MNHEY, CDR2 SVGAGI. The CDR3 runs 15 residues. V gave up 0 bases and J gave up 2 bases, with 10 bases separating them. The CDR3, as DNA: TGTGCCAGCAGTTACTCGCAGGGTTGGCAAGAGACCCAGTACTTC. Its translation is CASSYSQGWQETQYF.

This rearrangement joins TRBV27 to TRBJ2-1, with TRBD2 matching 8 bases. CDR1 MNHEY and CDR2 SMNVEV come from the germline V gene (reference sequence). This CDR3 has 14 residues. Trimming took 4 bases from V and 5 from J; bases not matched to a gene: 4. The CDR3 nucleotides read TGTGCCAGCAGTTCGGGACTAGGGGACAATGAGCAGTTCTTC. It codes for CASSSGLGDNEQFF.

V and J are TRBV6-5 and TRBJ2-7, with D perhaps matching TRBD1 (8 bases). The CDR3 covers 16 residues. Germline CDR1 MNHEY, CDR2 SVGAGI. V lost 2 bases and J lost 3, with 17 bases in between. For the CDR3, the DNA is TGTGCCAGCAGTTACACTACTACAGGGGGGGGCTACGAGCAGTACTTC. It is translated as CASSYTTTGGGYEQYF.